The 20 T cell receptor beta chains listed next were all sequenced from one sample in a study of T cell clonotyping in hematopoietic cell transplantation. The method was immunoSEQ multiplex PCR; TCRdb's version includes in-frame clones alone and lacks a portion of them. The sample shows approximately 12,000 clones, approximately 89% of them seen only once. This specimen was PBMCs, taken 100 days after allogeneic stem cell transplant. Source of these receptors: a female patient aged 60 or older who had an allogeneic stem cell transplant from an unrelated donor, so the T cells may come from the graft donor. Some clones in this sample may be carry-over from other donors' samples.

This clone is large. V gene TRBV27 combines with J gene TRBJ2-1; D is uncertain. The CDR3 runs 13 residues. Per the germline V gene, CDR1 is MNHEY and CDR2 is SMNVEV (reference sequence). The V and J ends lost 3 bases and 8 bases respectively, with 11 bases between them. CDR3 sequence: CASSFTVQYEQFF. In nucleotides, the CDR3 is TGTGCCAGCAGTTTTACGGTTCAGTATGAGCAGTTCTTC.

This rearrangement joins TRBV15 to TRBJ2-1; D is uncertain. Germline CDR1 reads LNHNV; CDR2 reads YYDKDF (reference sequence). V gave up 1 base and J gave up 3 bases, with 10 bases separating them. The CDR3 has 15 residues. The CDR3 region has the DNA TGTGCCACCAGCAGAGTGGCACTGCACTACAATGAGCAGTTCTTC. Residues: CATSRVALHYNEQFF.

This chain links TRBV9 with TRBJ2-3; D is unresolved. Trimming took 0 bases from V and 6 from J, leaving 20 bases between them. CDR1 is SGDLS, CDR2 YYNGEE, per germline. This CDR3 is built from 17 residues. CDR3 nucleotide sequence: TGTGCCAGCAGCGTAGCCTACAGACTTTCCGGCGGCGATACGCAGTATTTT. Translating gives CASSVAYRLSGGDTQYF.

The chain employs TRBV28 and TRBJ1-5; D is uncertain. The CDR3 consists of 14 residues. Germline V gene data show CDR1 as MDHEN and CDR2 as SYDVKM. The germline V and J ends were trimmed by 8 bases and 6 bases, with 17 bases remaining between them. The CDR3 loop is CASGLSVEGQPQHF. The CDR3 nucleotides are TGTGCCAGCGGCTTAAGCGTGGAAGGTCAGCCCCAGCATTTT.

The chain joins TRBV30 to TRBJ2-7; the D gene is possibly TRBD2 (5 bases). The CDR3 spans 12 residues. Germline values: CDR1 GTSNPN, CDR2 SVGIG (reference sequence). V was cut by 0 bases and J by 13 bases, with 16 bases left in between. The CDR3 sequence is CAWSVMDSREYF. CDR3 nucleotide sequence: TGTGCCTGGAGTGTAATGGACTCCCGCGAATACTTC.

The rearrangement joins TRBV2 to TRBJ1-5; TRBD1 matches 11 bases. Trimming removed 7 bases from V and 2 bases from J; junction bases left unmatched: 16. The CDR3 covers 19 residues. Germline lookup yields CDR1 SNHLY and CDR2 FYNNEI. CDR3: CASTGLRDRGAGGNQPQHF. The DNA for the CDR3 is TGTGCCAGCACGGGCCTCCGGGACAGGGGGGCCGGGGGCAATCAGCCCCAGCATTTT. The entire variable domain, with the rest obtained from reference TRBV2 and TRBJ1-5, is as follows: EPEVTQTPSHQVTQMGQEVILRCVPISNHLYFYWYRQILGQKVEFLVSFYNNEISEKSEIFDDQFSVERPDGSNFTLKIRSTKLEDSAMYFCASTGLRDRGAGGNQPQHFGDGTRLSIL.

The rearrangement links TRBV6-4 to TRBJ2-1; 9 nucleotides align to TRBD1. Germline loops: CDR1 MRHNA, CDR2 SNTAGT. Trimming removed 3 bases from V and 0 bases from J; junction bases left unmatched: 0. The length of the CDR3 is 15 residues. CDR3: CASSETGGSYNEQFF. The CDR3 DNA sequence: TGTGCCAGCAGTGAGACAGGGGGCTCCTACAATGAGCAGTTCTTC.

This clone was picked up a small number of times. The chain couples TRBV5-6 to TRBJ2-7; 11 nucleotides match TRBD2. J gave up 8 bases and V 6 bases, and 4 bases lay outside the gene matches. Germline CDR1 is SGHDT and CDR2 is YYEEEE. The CDR3 totals 12 residues. The CDR3: CASIQTSGKQYF. The CDR3 DNA follows: TGTGCCAGCATCCAGACTAGCGGGAAGCAGTACTTC.

The V and J genes are TRBV7-2 and TRBJ1-5; no firm D call. Germline V gives CDR1 SGHTA, CDR2 FQGNSA. The CDR3 consists of 14 residues. V was clipped by 1 base and J by 4 bases, with 8 bases between them. CDR3 amino acids: CASSLGIRNQPQHF. The CDR3 DNA sequence: TGTGCCAGCAGCTTAGGTATACGGAATCAGCCCCAGCATTTT.

The V and J genes are TRBV28 and TRBJ1-5; D unclear. The CDR3 has 11 residues. From germline, CDR1 is MDHEN and CDR2 SYDVKM. Trimming removed 3 bases from V and 14 bases from J, with 11 bases in between. The CDR3: CASSFGGSEHF. CDR3 nucleotides: TGTGCCAGCAGTTTTGGAGGGTCCGAGCATTTT.

This clone has only a few counts. The chain carries TRBV9 and TRBJ2-1; 9 bases fit TRBD1. The trim removed 5 bases at V and 2 bases at J, leaving 5 bases unmatched. This CDR3 region has 15 residues. From germline, CDR1 is SGDLS and CDR2 YYNGEE. Here the CDR3 reads CASSGQGNTYNEQFF. In DNA form, the CDR3 reads TGTGCCAGCAGTGGACAGGGGAACACCTACAATGAGCAGTTCTTC. The entire variable domain, with the rest obtained from reference TRBV9 and TRBJ2-1, is as follows: DSGVTQTPKHLITATGQRVTLRCSPRSGDLSVYWYQQSLDQGLQFLIQYYNGEERAKGNILERFSAQQFPDLHSELNLSSLELGDSALYFCASSGQGNTYNEQFFGPGTRLTVL.

The chain has TRBV9 and TRBJ2-2, with 13 positions matching TRBD2. Losses at the gene ends were 4 bases for V and 4 bases for J; bases not matched to a gene: 10. The CDR3 consists of 18 residues. Germline V gene sequence: CDR1 SGDLS, CDR2 YYNGEE. This chain's CDR3 is CASSTTSGRALITGELFF. CDR3 DNA: TGTGCCAGCAGCACAACTAGCGGGAGGGCCCTCATCACCGGGGAGCTGTTTTTT.

This chain links TRBV19 with TRBJ2-2; the D call may be TRBD1 or TRBD2 (5 bases each). CDR1 and CDR2 from the germline V gene are LNHDA and SQIVND (reference sequence). The CDR3 covers 14 residues. This CDR3 reads CASLRGVNTGELFF. Written as DNA, the CDR3 is TGTGCAAGTCTCCGAGGGGTTAACACCGGGGAGCTGTTTTTT.

A few counts support this clone. V is TRBV29-1 and J is TRBJ2-3, with D perhaps TRBD2 (6 bases). Germline V gene sequence: CDR1 SQVTM, CDR2 ANQGSEA. CDR3 length equals 12 residues. With 7 bases removed from V and 9 bases from J, the gap between germline ends came to 17 bases. The CDR3 here is CSAPWDSSTQYF. The CDR3 DNA reads TGCAGCGCCCCATGGGACTCCTCGACGCAGTATTTT.

The chain carries TRBV29-1 and TRBJ2-2; D is ambiguous. Trimming stripped 4 bases from V and 5 bases from J, with 5 bases between. Germline CDR1 and CDR2: SQVTM and ANQGSEA. This CDR3 is 11 amino acids long. The chain's CDR3 is CSVGETGELFF. The CDR3 DNA is TGCAGCGTTGGGGAAACCGGGGAGCTGTTTTTT.

The V and J genes are TRBV27 and TRBJ2-7, with TRBD1 matching 7 bases. Germline V lookup: CDR1 MNHEY, CDR2 SMNVEV (reference sequence). V gave up 8 bases and J gave up 6 bases; unmatched junction bases: 7. The CDR3 has 12 amino acids. CDR3 in amino acids: CASWDSMVEQYF. For the CDR3, the DNA is TGTGCCAGCTGGGACAGTATGGTCGAGCAGTACTTC.

The chain uses TRBV7-9 and TRBJ1-2, with 11 nucleotides matching TRBD1. V dropped 5 bases and J dropped 5; count of bases not matched to a gene: 13. Germline values: CDR1 SEHNR, CDR2 FQNEAQ (reference sequence). This CDR3 region has 17 residues. The CDR3 loop is CASSPRLGQGAWYGYTF. In DNA, the CDR3 is TGTGCCAGCAGCCCTAGACTCGGACAGGGGGCATGGTATGGCTACACCTTC.

This chain connects TRBV9 to TRBJ2-4; D gene ambiguous. Trimming left V 1 base short and J 0 bases short, with 5 bases between. Germline V lookup: CDR1 SGDLS, CDR2 YYNGEE. This CDR3 comprises 14 residues. CDR3 nucleotides: TGTGCCAGCAGCGTATCTCTAGCCAAAAACATTCAGTACTTC. Translated: CASSVSLAKNIQYF.

This chain links TRBV4-1 with TRBJ1-2; TRBD1 might be the D (5 bases). V was clipped by 3 bases and J by 8 bases, with 16 bases between them. CDR3 length equals 14 residues. The germline V gene has CDR1 MGHRA and CDR2 YSYEKL. CDR3 in amino acids: CASSHSTARGGYTF. The CDR3 coding sequence is TGCGCCAGCAGCCATTCTACAGCTAGGGGCGGCTACACCTTC.

This clone has more than one count but fewer than ten. The rearrangement links TRBV29-1 to TRBJ2-1; 7 bases are shared with TRBD2. The V gene's germline CDR1 is SQVTM and CDR2 ANQGSEA. CDR3 length: 13 amino acids. V shed 3 bases, J shed 6 bases, and the junction held 5 bases outside the gene matches. The CDR3 loop reads CSVDGRSRNEQFF. Here the CDR3 DNA reads TGCAGCGTTGACGGGAGGTCCCGCAATGAGCAGTTCTTC.